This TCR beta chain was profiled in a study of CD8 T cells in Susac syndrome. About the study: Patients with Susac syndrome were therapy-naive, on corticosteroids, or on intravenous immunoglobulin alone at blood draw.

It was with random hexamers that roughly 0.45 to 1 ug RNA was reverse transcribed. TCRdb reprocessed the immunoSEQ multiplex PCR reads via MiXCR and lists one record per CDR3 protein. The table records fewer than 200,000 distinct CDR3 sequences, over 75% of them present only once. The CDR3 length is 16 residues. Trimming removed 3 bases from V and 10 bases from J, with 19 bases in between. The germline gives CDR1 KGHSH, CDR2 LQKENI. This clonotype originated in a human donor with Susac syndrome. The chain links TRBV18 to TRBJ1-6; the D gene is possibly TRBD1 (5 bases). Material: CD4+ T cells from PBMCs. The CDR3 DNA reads TGTGCCAGCTCACCTAACCGGGACTCCCGGGGATCACCCCTCCACTTT. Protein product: CASSPNRDSRGSPLHF.